This TCR beta chain was sequenced during a study of blood T cells in healthy people across ages. Broader study findings: It was the long-lived donors that had more naive CD4+ cells and higher diversity than aged donors.

J lost 5 bases, V lost 5 bases, and 7 bases had no gene match. The CDR3 is made up of 13 amino acids. Per germline, CDR1 DFQATT and CDR2 SNEGSKA (reference sequence). The sample holds a few counts of this clonotype. As yet, its antigen is unknown. Then a second PCR, running roughly 7 to 11 cycles, was carried out with a sample-barcoded 5' primer and a J-beta primer mix. MiXCR was run by TCRdb on the 5' RACE reads, yielding one entry per CDR3 protein. The sample contains roughly 2 million distinct CDR3 sequences, around half of which appear only once. The V call is TRBV20-1, the J call TRBJ2-3; 7 bases agree with TRBD2. The clonotype comes from a woman between 40 and 55 years old in good health. Source material: blood. CDR3 residues: CSALLPGGDTQYF. For the CDR3, the DNA is TGCAGTGCTCTCCTACCGGGGGGAGATACGCAGTATTTT.